The present T cell receptor beta chain was sequenced within a study of breast tumors, draining lymph nodes, adjacent tissues. The study, taken as a whole, reports: Tumor and nontumor repertoires were significantly more similar in luminal-like than in basal-like breast cancer. Compared with lymph nodes, tumors were less diverse; compared with nontumor tissue, more.

Axillary draining lymph nodes of breast cancer patients supplied the node samples. TCRdb ran MiXCR on the multiplex PCR reads and lists one entry per CDR3 protein. The sample carries tens of thousands of distinct CDR3 sequences, approximately 31% recorded once. The table lists this clonotype with many counts. Antigen unknown. Germline assignment: CDR1 SGHRS and CDR2 YFSETQ. The CDR3 totals 15 residues. Trimming removed 0 bases from V and 1 base from J, with 7 bases in between. What was sequenced was axillary lymph node tissue. The source of this sequence is a female donor with breast cancer. Some clones in this sample may be carry-over from other donors' samples. The chain employs TRBV5-1 and TRBJ1-4, with D unresolved. CDR3 DNA: TGCGCCAGCAGCTTGGTTGTGGGAACTAATGAAAAACTGTTTTTT. Amino acids: CASSLVVGTNEKLFF.